Each of the 11 T cell receptor beta chains below was sequenced from the same sample in a study of blood T cell repertoires in COVID-19. Some clones are missing from TCRdb's copy, which holds only in-frame ones; the method was immunoSEQ multiplex PCR. Among 120,000 to 150,000 clones listed, about 87% were seen once. Sequenced sample: peripheral blood. The receptors stem from a woman in her forties or fifties with active or convalescent COVID-19.

This clone was seen ten or more times. This sequence joins TRBV9 and TRBJ1-1; unclear D gene. CDR3 length equals 14 residues. CDR1 and CDR2 (germline): SGDLS, YYNGEE. V was cut by 3 bases and J by 3 bases, with 12 bases left in between. The CDR3 region has the DNA TGTGCCAGCAGCGCCTCCGGTCAGGACACTGAAGCTTTCTTT. Its protein is CASSASGQDTEAFF.

The sample holds one count of this clone. The rearrangement joins TRBV28 to TRBJ1-6; 7 bases are shared with TRBD1. The CDR3 has 13 residues. V lost 7 bases and J lost 10; bases outside the gene matches: 7. Germline V gene data show CDR1 as MDHEN and CDR2 as SYDVKM. CDR3 nucleotide sequence: TGTGCCAGCAACAGGGGAGGAGAGTCACCCCTCCACTTT. Translation: CASNRGGESPLHF. Variable domain in full (rest from reference TRBV28 and TRBJ1-6): DVKVTQSSRYLVKRTGEKVFLECVQDMDHENMFWYRQDPGLGLRLIYFSYDVKMKEKGDIPEGYSVSREKKERFSLILESASTNQTSMYLCASNRGGESPLHFGNGTRLTVT.

The V and J genes are TRBV4-2 and TRBJ2-3; 11 bases are a match to TRBD2. The germline CDR1 and CDR2 sequences are LGHNA and YNFKEQ. Trimming removed 0 bases from V and 6 bases from J; junction bases left unmatched: 14. The CDR3 is 19 residues long. CDR3 loop: CASSQEDPRLAGPWDTQYF. As DNA, the CDR3 is TGTGCCAGCAGCCAAGAAGACCCGAGACTAGCGGGACCATGGGATACGCAGTATTTT.

The rearrangement joins TRBV10-3 to TRBJ1-1; TRBD1 matches at 10 bases. The J segment lost 5 bases and the V segment lost 2 bases, leaving 2 bases of the junction unmatched. The germline V gene encodes CDR1 ENHRY and CDR2 SYGVKD. The CDR3 runs to 14 residues. The CDR3 loop is CAISEGQGGTEAFF. The CDR3, as DNA: TGTGCCATCAGTGAGGGACAGGGGGGGACTGAAGCTTTCTTT.

This clone was detected once. The chain joins TRBV7-9 to TRBJ1-5, with D perhaps TRBD1 (6 bases). V was trimmed by 5 bases and J by 3 bases, leaving 11 bases between them. This CDR3 is built from 14 residues. Germline values: CDR1 SEHNR, CDR2 FQNEAQ (reference sequence). The CDR3 loop reads CASSPGQPNQPQHF. DNA of the CDR3: TGTGCCAGCAGCCCCGGACAGCCCAATCAGCCCCAGCATTTT.

The chain couples TRBV2 to TRBJ2-1; no reliable D call. This CDR3 has 13 amino acids. V was shortened by 7 bases and J by 0 bases, with 7 bases between the two germline ends. Looked up from germline, CDR1 is SNHLY and CDR2 is FYNNEI. The CDR3 DNA reads TGTGCCAGCACCCTGAGCTCCTACAATGAGCAGTTCTTC. It encodes CASTLSSYNEQFF.

CDR3 nucleotides: TGTGCCAGCAGTTACATGTCAGGGAAGGGGGACACCATATATTTT. Protein product: CASSYMSGKGDTIYF. The gene calls are TRBV6-5 and TRBJ1-3; D may be TRBD1 (6 bases). The ends were cut back, 2 bases at V and 8 bases at J, with 16 bases in the middle. CDR3 length: 15 residues. Germline-derived CDR1 and CDR2 are MNHEY and SVGAGI.

The chain is built from TRBV20-1 and TRBJ2-1, with 11 bases aligning to TRBD2. CDR1 is DFQATT and CDR2 is SNEGSKA in the germline V gene (reference sequence). This CDR3 contains 15 residues. V lost 3 bases and J lost 7; bases outside the gene matches: 8. The CDR3 loop is CSASASSGRRNEQFF. The CDR3, as DNA: TGCAGTGCTAGTGCGTCTAGCGGGAGGAGAAATGAGCAGTTCTTC.

This chain connects TRBV28 to TRBJ1-1; 9 nucleotides agree with TRBD1. This CDR3 region has 13 residues. The germline gives CDR1 MDHEN, CDR2 SYDVKM. The V and J ends lost 3 bases and 10 bases, in that order; junction bases with no gene match: 6. DNA for the CDR3: TGTGCCAGCAGTTTGAACAGGGGGCGGGGAGCTTTCTTT. Protein product: CASSLNRGRGAFF. The entire variable domain, with the rest obtained from reference TRBV28 and TRBJ1-1, is as follows: DVKVTQSSRYLVKRTGEKVFLECVQDMDHENMFWYRQDPGLGLRLIYFSYDVKMKEKGDIPEGYSVSREKKERFSLILESASTNQTSMYLCASSLNRGRGAFFGQGTRLTVV.

V is TRBV19 and J is TRBJ2-1, with TRBD1 matching 9 bases. In germline, CDR1 is LNHDA, CDR2 SQIVND (reference sequence). The junction had 4 bases not matched to a gene; V was cut back by 1 base and J by 6 bases. This CDR3 comprises 15 residues. CDR3: CASSIVRDRVNEQFF. For the CDR3, the DNA is TGTGCCAGTAGTATAGTACGGGACAGGGTCAATGAGCAGTTCTTC.

The V call is TRBV30, the J call TRBJ1-3; perhaps TRBD1 as D (6 bases). The CDR3 has 13 residues. The germline V gene encodes CDR1 GTSNPN and CDR2 SVGIG (reference sequence). Trimming pared 3 bases from V and 3 bases from J, leaving 9 bases between. In DNA form, the CDR3 reads TGTGCCTGGAGAGGCAGGGGTGGAAACACCATATATTTT. Protein product: CAWRGRGGNTIYF.